Given below is one TCR beta chain in context. Its target is not known. The entry originates in a study of vaccination effects on CD4 cells after COVID-19. Produced via immunoSEQ multiplex PCR; TCRdb's table is partial and in-frame only. The data show about 46,000 clones, about 74% seen once. Antigen-specific CD4+ T cells expanded by the ViraFEST assay with viral peptide pools were then sequenced. The authors isolated CD4+ T cells after about 10 days of culture. Subjects were given two BNT162b2 or mRNA-1273 vaccine doses. Vaccine recipients lacked prior SARS-CoV-2 infection and had negative nucleocapsid antibodies. The CDR3 loop spans 18 amino acids. Trimming cost V 3 bases and J 4 bases; bases outside gene matches: 14. Germline V gene sequence: CDR1 SGHDT, CDR2 YYEEEE.

The sequences come from CD4+ T cells from PBMCs cultured with HCoV-OC43 spike peptides, collected after COVID-19 vaccination. Indicated subset: HCoV-OC43 spike overlapping peptide pool stimulation. The gene calls are TRBV5-6 and TRBJ2-1; TRBD2 agrees at 9 bases. This clonotype was obtained from a human donor who received a COVID-19 vaccine. The CDR3 DNA is TGTGCCAGCAGCTCCAGGCTGACTAGCGGTAATTATTACAATGAGCAGTTCTTC. Protein sequence: CASSSRLTSGNYYNEQFF.